Each of the 17 T cell receptor beta chains below was sequenced from the same sample in a study of blood T cell repertoires in COVID-19. TCRdb's table, derived via immunoSEQ multiplex PCR, lists solely in-frame clones and lacks some. Among about 200,000 clones listed, 86% were seen once. The source material was peripheral blood. The receptor set was obtained from a woman aged 50 to 60 with acute or convalescent COVID-19.

The chain uses TRBV19 and TRBJ1-5; TRBD1 agrees at 10 bases. There are 14 residues in the CDR3. Germline lookup yields CDR1 LNHDA and CDR2 SQIVND (reference sequence). With 7 bases clipped from V and 1 base from J, the junction kept 1 base outside the gene matches. CDR3: CASTDRGSNQPQHF. CDR3 bases: TGTGCCAGTACGGACAGGGGGAGCAATCAGCCCCAGCATTTT.

This clone was recorded once. Other DNA sequences from this sample encode an identical CDR3 as well. CDR3 DNA sequence: TGTGCCAGCAGCCAGGGAGGGGAAGAGACCCAGTACTTC. Translated: CASSQGGEETQYF. V usage is TRBV3-1 (or the pseudogene TRBV3-2) and J usage is TRBJ2-5; TRBD2 agrees at 7 bases. The CDR3 has 13 residues. Per germline, CDR1 LGHDT and CDR2 YNNKEL (reference sequence). V was clipped by 3 bases and J by 3 bases; unmatched bases: 1.

Only a few counts were recorded for this clone. The rearrangement uses TRBV6-2 or TRBV6-3 and TRBJ1-1; a weak D match, TRBD1 (5 bases). V lost 2 bases and J lost 3, with 10 bases in between. This CDR3 comprises 14 residues. Germline V gene lookup returns CDR1 MNHEY and CDR2 SVGEGT. The DNA of the CDR3 is TGTGCCAGCAGTTACGGGTCAGGGTACACTGAAGCTTTCTTT. Translation gives CASSYGSGYTEAFF.

Only one count was recorded for this clone. The chain is built from TRBV4-3 and TRBJ2-5; the D gene is possibly TRBD1 (6 bases). CDR3 length equals 15 residues. Trimming removed 1 base at V and 4 bases at J, with 13 bases between. CDR1 is LGHNA, CDR2 YSLEER, per germline. In DNA, the CDR3 is TGCGCCAGCAGCCAAGTCGGCAAAGGGGGAGAGACCCAGTACTTC. Translated: CASSQVGKGGETQYF.

The V call is TRBV10-2, the J call TRBJ1-1, with 9 bases lining up with TRBD1. The CDR3 has 13 residues. The germline V gene has CDR1 WSHSY and CDR2 SAAADI. The V and J ends lost 2 bases and 6 bases, in that order; junction bases with no gene match: 1. CDR3 sequence reads: CASSEGTGSEAFF. CDR3 nucleotide sequence: TGCGCCAGCAGTGAGGGGACAGGGTCTGAAGCTTTCTTT.

This clone has at least ten counts. The J gene is TRBJ1-1, the V gene TRBV19, with TRBD1 matching 7 bases. Per germline, CDR1 LNHDA and CDR2 SQIVND (reference sequence). The CDR3 contains 13 residues. V lost 5 bases, J lost 5 bases, and 5 bases stayed unmatched. The CDR3 spells CASSPPTGTEAFF. As DNA, the CDR3 is TGTGCCAGTAGTCCGCCGACAGGGACTGAAGCTTTCTTT.

The count of this clone is one. The CDR3 DNA follows: TGCGCCAGCAGCCAATACGACAGGGGGACTGAAGCTTTCTTT. Its protein product is CASSQYDRGTEAFF. This chain uses TRBV4-3 with TRBJ1-1; 9 bases fit TRBD1. With V trimmed by 2 bases and J by 5 bases, 3 bases remained unmatched. The V gene's germline CDR1 is LGHNA and CDR2 YSLEER. The CDR3 sequence is 14 residues long.

The V call is TRBV12-3 or TRBV12-4, the J call TRBJ1-1, with D unclear. CDR3 length equals 11 residues. With 6 bases removed from V and 8 bases from J, the gap between germline ends came to 10 bases. The CDR3 DNA follows: TGTGCCAGCAGCCGGGTCCTCGAAGCTTTCTTT. Translated, it gives CASSRVLEAFF.

This clone turned up a few times. The V gene is TRBV7-8, the J gene TRBJ1-1; no firm D call. The CDR3 has 14 amino acids. V lost 1 base to trimming and J lost 1 base, with 7 bases between them. From germline, CDR1 is SGHVS and CDR2 FQNEAQ. Here the CDR3 reads CASSLVKQNTEAFF. CDR3 bases: TGTGCCAGCAGCTTAGTAAAACAGAACACTGAAGCTTTCTTT. Full variable domain (missing parts from reference TRBV7-8 and TRBJ1-1): GAGVSQSPRYKVAKRGQDVALRCDPISGHVSLFWYQQALGQGPEFLTYFQNEAQLDKSGLPSDRFFAERPEGSVSTLKIQRTQQEDSAVYLCASSLVKQNTEAFFGQGTRLTVV.

The chain joins TRBV7-2 to TRBJ1-6; D uncertain. The V gene lost 1 base and the J gene lost 8 bases, with 21 bases spanning the gap. This CDR3 has 18 residues. Germline values: CDR1 SGHTA, CDR2 FQGNSA. CDR3 bases: TGTGCCAGCAGCTTAGGAGGCGTTTCCACAAAGAGCTATTCACCCCTCCACTTT. Amino acid sequence: CASSLGGVSTKSYSPLHF.

The chain has TRBV5-1 and TRBJ2-5, with 10 bases aligning to TRBD1. Unmatched junction bases numbered 7, after V lost 4 bases and J lost 4 bases. Germline CDR1 and CDR2: SGHRS and YFSETQ. There are 15 residues in the CDR3. The chain's CDR3 is CASSAGQGDLETQYF. CDR3 nucleotide sequence: TGCGCCAGCAGCGCAGGACAGGGGGACCTAGAGACCCAGTACTTC.

The chain has TRBV18 and TRBJ2-3; 8 nucleotides align to TRBD1. Germline trimming cut 10 bases from V and 2 bases from J; bases unmatched to any gene: 11. The CDR3 length is 15 residues. Germline lookup yields CDR1 KGHSH and CDR2 LQKENI. This chain's CDR3 is CATPLGGQDTDTQYF. CDR3 bases: TGTGCCACCCCCTTAGGGGGACAGGACACAGATACGCAGTATTTT. The full variable domain, with the rest looked up from reference TRBV18 and TRBJ2-3, is NAGVMQNPRHLVRRRGQEARLRCSPMKGHSHVYWYRQLPEEGLKFMVYLQKENIIDESGMPKERFSAEFPKEGPSILRIQQVVRGDSAAYFCATPLGGQDTDTQYFGPGTRLTVL.

The chain combines TRBV30 with TRBJ1-3; 8 bases are shared with TRBD1. Looked up from germline, CDR1 is GTSNPN and CDR2 is SVGIG (reference sequence). The CDR3 totals 13 residues. With 5 bases clipped from V and 2 bases from J, the junction kept 2 bases outside the gene matches. Written as DNA, the CDR3 is TGTGCCTGGGGACAGGGTGCTGGAAACACCATATATTTT. It yields the protein CAWGQGAGNTIYF.

The CDR3 coding sequence is TGTGCCAGCAGCAAGACTAGCGGGGGGTACGAGCAGTACTTC. This sequence encodes CASSKTSGGYEQYF. The chain has TRBV25-1 and TRBJ2-7, with 13 positions matching TRBD2. CDR1 and CDR2 (germline): MGHDK, SYGVNS. Trimming removed 6 bases from V and 4 bases from J; junction bases left unmatched: 3. This CDR3 region has 14 residues.

V gene TRBV7-2 combines with J gene TRBJ2-2; 8 bases agree with TRBD1. In germline, CDR1 is SGHTA, CDR2 FQGNSA. With 3 bases clipped from V and 6 bases from J, the junction kept 12 bases outside the gene matches. The CDR3 length is 17 residues. CDR3 DNA sequence: TGTGCCAGCAGCTTCTCCGGGACAGGCTCTCAGTCCGGGGAGCTGTTTTTT. Amino acid sequence: CASSFSGTGSQSGELFF.

The rearrangement joins TRBV4-1 to TRBJ2-7, with TRBD1 matching over 7 bases. V lost 1 base to trimming and J lost 3 bases; unmatched junction nucleotides: 0. Germline CDR1 MGHRA, CDR2 YSYEKL. CDR3 length: 13 amino acids. CDR3 DNA: TGCGCCAGCAGCCAAGGGGACAGCTACGAGCAGTACTTC. Translation: CASSQGDSYEQYF.

In its sample, this clone was seen many times. Other DNA sequences within the sample encode an identical CDR3. The gene calls are TRBV2 and TRBJ1-2; D ambiguous. Germline V gene data show CDR1 as SNHLY and CDR2 as FYNNEI. This CDR3 spans 11 amino acids. Deletions cut 8 bases from V and 5 bases from J, with 9 bases between. The CDR3, as DNA: TGTGCCAGCGTGGAGAATTATGGCTACACCTTC. This translates into CASVENYGYTF.